Listed here are 20 T cell receptor beta chains from one sample, sequenced in a study of glioma-infiltrating T cells after dendritic cell vaccination. Profiling relied on immunoSEQ multiplex PCR, and the TCRdb table lists in-frame clones only, not all of them. The sample yields 90,000 to 95,000 clones, roughly four fifths seen once. Time point: after dendritic cell vaccination, including at tumor progression/relapse. The sequences come from blood, collected after dendritic cell vaccination. These receptors were taken from a human donor with glioblastoma.

CDR3 DNA: TGCGCCAGCAGCCTTCTGGGACAGAATTACGAGCAGTACTTC. This encodes CASSLLGQNYEQYF. This sequence joins TRBV5-1 and TRBJ2-7; 7 positions agree with TRBD1. The germline CDR1 and CDR2 sequences are SGHRS and YFSETQ. V shed 4 bases and J 4 bases; nucleotides not matched to a gene: 8. This CDR3 has 14 amino acids.

This rearrangement joins TRBV12-5 to TRBJ1-4; unclear D gene. The V end lost 5 bases, the J end lost 4 bases, and 17 bases lay between the germline ends. This CDR3 comprises 16 residues. In germline, CDR1 is LGHNT, CDR2 FRNRAP. The CDR3 DNA is TGTGCTAGTGGTCCCGGGGAGGGTCGTCTTAATGAAAAACTGTTTTTT. Protein: CASGPGEGRLNEKLFF.

This clone was found once. The rearrangement uses TRBV14 and TRBJ1-2, with TRBD1 identical over 7 bases. J lost 4 bases, V lost 1 base, and 3 bases had no gene match. The germline gives CDR1 SGHDN, CDR2 FVKESK. This CDR3 region has 14 residues. The CDR3: CASSQADRVYGYTF. In nucleotides, the CDR3 is TGTGCCAGCAGCCAAGCCGACAGGGTCTATGGCTACACCTTC.

V is TRBV5-1 and J is TRBJ2-2; D is unresolved. This CDR3 region has 16 residues. The ends were cut back, 0 bases at V and 6 bases at J, with 15 bases in the middle. Germline CDR1 SGHRS, CDR2 YFSETQ. DNA of the CDR3: TGCGCCAGCAGCTTGGAATCCCGCAGGTTCCCCGGGGAGCTGTTTTTT. Translation: CASSLESRRFPGELFF.

The V call is TRBV6-5, the J call TRBJ1-2, with TRBD1 identical over 10 bases. Germline lookup yields CDR1 MNHEY and CDR2 SVGAGI. This CDR3 spans 14 amino acids. Trimming cost V 5 bases and J 7 bases; bases outside gene matches: 7. The CDR3 is CASSLGTGDRGYTF. DNA for the CDR3: TGTGCCAGCAGTCTTGGGACAGGGGACCGTGGCTACACCTTC.

The chain couples TRBV5-1 to TRBJ1-1; no definite D call. Trimming pared 0 bases from V and 1 base from J, leaving 13 bases between. CDR1 is SGHRS, CDR2 YFSETQ, per germline. CDR3 length equals 16 residues. The CDR3 DNA follows: TGCGCCAGCAGCTTGGGGGCCGGAAACTGGAACACTGAAGCTTTCTTT. Translation: CASSLGAGNWNTEAFF.

This clone showed up just once. This sequence joins TRBV19 and TRBJ2-7, with TRBD1 identical over 11 bases. The CDR3 is 14 amino acids. CDR1 and CDR2 (germline): LNHDA, SQIVND (reference sequence). The V and J ends lost 5 bases and 3 bases, in that order; junction bases with no gene match: 3. This chain's CDR3 is CASSGTGGSYEQYF. The CDR3 DNA follows: TGTGCCAGTAGTGGGACAGGGGGTAGCTACGAGCAGTACTTC.

The J gene is TRBJ2-3, the V gene TRBV10-1; 7 bases match TRBD2. V trimming: 4 bases; J trimming: 3 bases; junction bases outside the gene matches: 7. CDR3 length equals 15 residues. Looked up from germline, CDR1 is WNHNN and CDR2 is SYGVQD (reference sequence). CDR3 in DNA: TGCGCCAGCAGTGGTTCTAGCGGTTCTACAGATACGCAGTATTTT. Its protein is CASSGSSGSTDTQYF.

The rearrangement uses TRBV18 and TRBJ2-5, with a possible D match to TRBD1 (6 bases). The V end lost 2 bases, the J end lost 5 bases, and 9 bases lay between the germline ends. Per germline, CDR1 KGHSH and CDR2 LQKENI. This CDR3 comprises 13 residues. The CDR3 region is CASSPGQGETQYF. CDR3 DNA sequence: TGTGCCAGCTCACCAGGGCAGGGGGAGACCCAGTACTTC.

This chain's CDR3 is CASMGQYENIQYF. The CDR3 nucleotides are TGTGCCAGTATGGGACAGTACGAAAACATTCAGTACTTC. V is TRBV19 and J is TRBJ2-4, with TRBD1 matching 7 bases. CDR1 LNHDA and CDR2 SQIVND come from the germline V gene (reference sequence). The V gene end was trimmed by 7 bases and the J gene end by 5 bases; junction bases not matched to a gene: 5. CDR3 length equals 13 residues.

The rearrangement uses TRBV10-3 and TRBJ2-7; 12 nucleotides agree with TRBD2. This CDR3 has 14 amino acids. V dropped 10 bases and J dropped 7; count of bases not matched to a gene: 11. Germline values: CDR1 ENHRY, CDR2 SYGVKD. The CDR3 coding sequence is TGTGCCACCGCTAGCGGGGGGGCCGTGGTGGAGCAGTACTTC. Protein product: CATASGGAVVEQYF.

This chain links TRBV25-1 with TRBJ1-6; TRBD1 agrees at 11 bases. CDR1 MGHDK and CDR2 SYGVNS come from the germline V gene. V lost 3 bases, J lost 7 bases, and 5 bases stayed unmatched. This CDR3 has 16 residues. The CDR3, as DNA: TGTGCCAGCAGTGACAGGGACAGGGGGGAGAATTCACCCCTCCACTTT. Residues: CASSDRDRGENSPLHF.

This chain links TRBV7-9 with TRBJ2-1; TRBD2 agrees at 9 bases. CDR1 and CDR2 (germline): SEHNR, FQNEAQ (reference sequence). The length of the CDR3 is 16 residues. V was pared by 5 bases and J by 3 bases, with 8 bases of the junction left unmatched. CDR3 sequence (DNA): TGTGCCAGCAGCCCCATAGCGGGAGCTAACTACAATGAGCAGTTCTTC. It codes for CASSPIAGANYNEQFF.

The rearrangement links TRBV13 to TRBJ2-4; TRBD1 is a possible D gene (6 bases). Germline CDR1 PRHDT, CDR2 FYEKMQ (reference sequence). Trimming removed 1 base at V and 7 bases at J, with 17 bases between. The CDR3 totals 16 residues. This CDR3 reads CASSLAWGPSVNIQYF. In DNA, the CDR3 is TGTGCCAGCAGCTTAGCTTGGGGGCCAAGTGTTAACATTCAGTACTTC.

The CDR3: CASSLSTGWETEAFF. The CDR3 DNA follows: TGCGCCAGCAGCTTGTCGACAGGGTGGGAGACTGAAGCTTTCTTT. This rearrangement joins TRBV5-1 to TRBJ1-1, with 7 bases lining up with TRBD1. The germline gives CDR1 SGHRS, CDR2 YFSETQ. This CDR3 has 15 amino acids. The junction had 8 bases not matched to a gene; V was cut back by 1 base and J by 5 bases.

The chain joins TRBV30 to TRBJ2-5; TRBD1 agrees at 8 bases. CDR1 is GTSNPN, CDR2 SVGIG, per germline (reference sequence). There are 15 residues in the CDR3. The V gene end was trimmed by 2 bases and the J gene end by 6 bases; junction bases not matched to a gene: 11. The CDR3 DNA sequence: TGTGCCTGGAGTTACTCCGGACAGGGCCGAAAGACCCAGTACTTC. Translated, it gives CAWSYSGQGRKTQYF.

The chain couples TRBV5-6 to TRBJ1-6, with TRBD1 matching 9 bases. The length of the CDR3 is 14 residues. With 6 bases clipped from V and 5 bases from J, the junction kept 3 bases outside the gene matches. CDR1 SGHDT and CDR2 YYEEEE come from the germline V gene. CDR3 nucleotides: TGTGCCAGCAAGGGACAGGGAAATAATTCACCCCTCCACTTT. It specifies CASKGQGNNSPLHF.

V is TRBV7-6 and J is TRBJ2-1; D might be TRBD1 (6 bases). V was pared by 3 bases and J by 3 bases, with 21 bases between. The CDR3 is 18 amino acids. Germline V gene lookup returns CDR1 SGHVS and CDR2 FNYEAQ. In DNA form, the CDR3 reads TGTGCCAGCAGCTTGGGCCGACAGGAGTCAAAAAGCTACAATGAGCAGTTCTTC. This encodes CASSLGRQESKSYNEQFF.

A single count supports this clone. The rearrangement uses TRBV13 and TRBJ1-2; tentative D call: TRBD1 (6 bases). Trimming shortened V by 1 base and J by 1 base, and 10 bases separated the two germline ends. The CDR3 has 15 residues. Germline CDR1 reads PRHDT; CDR2 reads FYEKMQ (reference sequence). The CDR3 spells CASSLAGVVNYGYTF. The CDR3 DNA reads as TGTGCCAGCAGCTTAGCAGGGGTCGTTAACTATGGCTACACCTTC.

This chain links TRBV6-6 with TRBJ1-6; tentative D call: TRBD1 (5 bases). In germline, CDR1 is MNHNY, CDR2 SVGAGI (reference sequence). V gave up 5 bases and J gave up 8 bases, with 10 bases separating them. The CDR3 runs to 13 residues. The CDR3 spells CASSQWGDSPLHF. The CDR3 DNA reads as TGTGCCAGCAGTCAGTGGGGGGATTCACCCCTCCACTTT.